Described below is a single T cell receptor (beta chain) sequence and its context. V dropped 7 bases and J dropped 5 bases, with 18 bases sitting between them. Germline lookup yields CDR1 SQVTM and CDR2 ANQGSEA. This CDR3 contains 14 residues. TCRdb's copy holds only in-frame clones and misses some; the assay was immunoSEQ multiplex PCR. The data hold around 41,000 clones, with 70% to 90% observed a single time. This specimen comes from a study of blood T cell repertoires in COVID-19. Across the study: PBMCs, B-cell-depleted T cells, or T cells were the source of the cDNA or gDNA that made up the material.

The clonotype originates from a human donor in a cohort sampled during active COVID-19. The specimen was peripheral blood. The gene calls are TRBV29-1 and TRBJ2-1; perhaps TRBD2 as D (6 bases). The CDR3 reads CSADGLASNNEQFF. The CDR3, as DNA: TGCAGCGCCGACGGGCTAGCGAGCAACAATGAGCAGTTCTTC.